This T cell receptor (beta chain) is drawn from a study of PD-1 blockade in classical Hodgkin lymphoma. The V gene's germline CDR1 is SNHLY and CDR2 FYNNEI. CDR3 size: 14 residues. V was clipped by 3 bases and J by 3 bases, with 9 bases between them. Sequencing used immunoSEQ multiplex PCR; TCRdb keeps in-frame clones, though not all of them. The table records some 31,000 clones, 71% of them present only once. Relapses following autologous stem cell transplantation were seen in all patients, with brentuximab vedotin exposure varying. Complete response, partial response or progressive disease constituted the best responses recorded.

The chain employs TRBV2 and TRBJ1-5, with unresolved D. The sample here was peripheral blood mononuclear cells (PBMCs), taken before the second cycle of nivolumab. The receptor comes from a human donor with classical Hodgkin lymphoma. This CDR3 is CASSDRIINQPQHF. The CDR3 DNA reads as TGTGCCAGCAGTGACAGAATAATCAATCAGCCCCAGCATTTT.